The 28 T cell receptor beta chains below come from one sample, sequenced in a study of blood T cell repertoires in COVID-19. TCRdb's table, derived via immunoSEQ multiplex PCR, lists solely in-frame clones and lacks some. The sample contains 150,000 or so clones, approximately 83% of which appear only once. Material for sequencing was peripheral blood. These TCRs come from a woman older than 75 with acute or convalescent COVID-19.

The chain links TRBV6-5 to TRBJ1-2; TRBD1 matches at 7 bases. CDR1 is MNHEY and CDR2 is SVGAGI in the germline V gene. V shed 8 bases and J 2 bases; nucleotides not matched to a gene: 11. There are 15 residues in the CDR3. The CDR3: CASLEGAVRNYGYTF. As DNA, the CDR3 is TGTGCCAGCTTAGAGGGGGCGGTTAGGAACTATGGCTACACCTTC.

The V gene is TRBV12-5, the J gene TRBJ2-1; maybe TRBD2 (5 bases). The CDR3 consists of 14 residues. V was clipped by 1 base and J by 6 bases, with 10 bases between them. CDR1 is LGHNT, CDR2 FRNRAP, per germline. CDR3: CASGLGTSLNEQFF. The CDR3 DNA follows: TGTGCTAGTGGTTTGGGCACTAGTCTCAATGAGCAGTTCTTC.

This clone was recorded only once. This chain joins TRBV7-9 and TRBJ2-1, with TRBD1 as a possible D gene (6 bases). The length of the CDR3 is 14 residues. The V and J ends lost 1 base and 6 bases respectively, with 10 bases between them. Germline V gene sequence: CDR1 SEHNR, CDR2 FQNEAQ (reference sequence). Here the CDR3 reads CASSLGRGSNEQFF. In DNA form, the CDR3 reads TGTGCCAGCAGCTTAGGCAGGGGTAGCAATGAGCAGTTCTTC. Full variable domain (remainder filled in from reference TRBV7-9 and TRBJ2-1): DTGVSQNPRHKITKRGQNVTFRCDPISEHNRLYWYRQTLGQGPEFLTYFQNEAQLEKSRLLSDRFSAERPKGSFSTLEIQRTEQGDSAMYLCASSLGRGSNEQFFGPGTRLTVL.

About this clone: This same CDR3 is encoded by further DNA sequences in the sample. This chain links TRBV18 with TRBJ1-5; D is ambiguous. The V end was cut by 3 bases, the J end by 2 bases, with 11 bases between. Germline V lookup: CDR1 KGHSH, CDR2 LQKENI. This CDR3 spans 15 amino acids. The CDR3 here is CASSPQARGNQPQHF. CDR3 DNA: TGTGCCAGCTCACCGCAAGCCCGGGGCAATCAGCCCCAGCATTTT.

V and J are TRBV7-9 and TRBJ1-4; D remains unclear. Per the germline V gene, CDR1 is SEHNR and CDR2 is FQNEAQ (reference sequence). This CDR3 comprises 13 residues. The V and J ends lost 5 bases and 4 bases respectively, with 8 bases between them. In nucleotides, the CDR3 is TGTGCCAGCAGCAACGGGGTTAATGAAAAACTGTTTTTT. It translates to CASSNGVNEKLFF.

The chain joins TRBV29-1 to TRBJ1-3; D is unresolved. From germline, CDR1 is SQVTM and CDR2 ANQGSEA. Trimming shortened V by 4 bases and J by 1 base, and 8 bases separated the two germline ends. The CDR3 loop spans 13 amino acids. CDR3 residues: CSVVYSSGNTIYF. CDR3 DNA sequence: TGCAGCGTTGTCTATTCGTCTGGAAACACCATATATTTT.

The chain combines TRBV11-1 with TRBJ1-5, with 7 bases that match TRBD1. From germline, CDR1 is SGHAT and CDR2 FQDESV (reference sequence). This CDR3 is built from 15 residues. J gave up 3 bases and V 5 bases, and 7 bases lay outside the gene matches. The CDR3 DNA is TGTGCCAGCAGCAGGGACAGCGAGGCCAATCAGCCCCAGCATTTT. The encoded protein is CASSRDSEANQPQHF.

This clone occurred once. The CDR3 loop reads CASSQGLTEAFF. The CDR3 nucleotides are TGTGCCAGCAGCCAGGGGCTCACTGAAGCTTTCTTT. The chain couples TRBV11-2 to TRBJ1-1; TRBD1 might be the D (6 bases). V lost 5 bases to trimming and J lost 4 bases, with 8 bases between them. Looked up from germline, CDR1 is SGHAT and CDR2 is FQNNGV. This CDR3 has 12 amino acids.

V and J are TRBV30 and TRBJ1-2, with D maybe TRBD1 (6 bases). The CDR3 is made up of 14 amino acids. The germline gives CDR1 GTSNPN, CDR2 SVGIG (reference sequence). Trimming shortened V by 2 bases and J by 5 bases, and 15 bases separated the two germline ends. The CDR3 sequence: CAWSLGAPEYGYTF. The CDR3, as DNA: TGTGCCTGGAGTTTGGGGGCCCCGGAGTATGGCTACACCTTC.

A few counts support this clone. The J gene is TRBJ1-1, the V gene TRBV23-1, with a possible D match to TRBD1 (5 bases). TRBV23-1 is labeled an ORF, and its function is uncertain. Trimming removed 0 bases at V and 1 base at J, with 12 bases between. This CDR3 has 16 amino acids. The CDR3 DNA reads TGCGCCAGCAGTCAATCGTCCCCAGGGCCGAACACTGAAGCTTTCTTT. This gives the protein CASSQSSPGPNTEAFF.

The chain uses TRBV5-8 and TRBJ2-3, with a tentative D call TRBD1 (6 bases). Germline V gene data show CDR1 as SGHTS and CDR2 as YDEGEE. V lost 6 bases to trimming and J lost 9 bases, with 23 bases between them. This CDR3 spans 15 amino acids. CDR3 nucleotide sequence: TGTGCCAGCATCGCTGGACAGCCTATTTTCCAAACGCAGTATTTT. Protein sequence: CASIAGQPIFQTQYF.

This chain uses TRBV5-4 with TRBJ1-6; possibly TRBD1 for D (5 bases). This CDR3 is 15 amino acids long. V lost 3 bases and J lost 3, with 10 bases in between. Germline V CDR1 and CDR2: SGHNT, YYREEE (reference sequence). The CDR3, as DNA: TGTGCCAGCAGCTCCGGGGGGGGCTATAATTCACCCCTCCACTTT. Amino acids: CASSSGGGYNSPLHF.

This clone has a handful of counts. The chain recombines TRBV5-4 with TRBJ2-5; 13 nucleotides line up with TRBD2. Losses at the gene ends were 2 bases for V and 3 bases for J; bases not matched to a gene: 1. Germline V gene lookup returns CDR1 SGHNT and CDR2 YYREEE (reference sequence). This CDR3 comprises 15 residues. The CDR3 nucleotides read TGTGCCAGCAGCTTAACTAGCGGGGGGGAAGAGACCCAGTACTTC. This codes for CASSLTSGGEETQYF.

V and J are TRBV7-3 and TRBJ1-1; D unresolved. This CDR3 is built from 14 residues. From germline, CDR1 is SGHTA and CDR2 FQGTGA. V lost 2 bases, J lost 7 bases, and 14 bases lay in between. DNA for the CDR3: TGTGCCAGCAGCTTATTTAGAAGTGTCAATGAAGCTTTCTTT. Translating it yields CASSLFRSVNEAFF. The full variable domain, rest sourced from reference TRBV7-3 and TRBJ1-1, is GAGVSQTPSNKVTEKGKYVELRCDPISGHTALYWYRQSLGQGPEFLIYFQGTGAADDSGLPNDRFFAVRPEGSVSTLKIQRTERGDSAVYLCASSLFRSVNEAFFGQGTRLTVV.

The rearrangement links TRBV5-1 to TRBJ1-1; 10 positions match TRBD1. V was pared by 5 bases and J by 1 base, with 5 bases of the junction left unmatched. The CDR3 has 15 amino acids. CDR1 SGHRS and CDR2 YFSETQ come from the germline V gene. The CDR3 DNA follows: TGCGCCAGCAGACCGGGACAGGGGAGGAACACTGAAGCTTTCTTT. Amino acid sequence: CASRPGQGRNTEAFF.

This chain joins TRBV6-2 or TRBV6-3 and TRBJ2-3, with 9 bases identical to TRBD2. Germline V gene sequence: CDR1 MNHEY, CDR2 SVGEGT. The CDR3 extends over 18 amino acids. The ends lost 2 bases at V and 8 bases at J; junction bases unmatched: 17. CDR3 loop: CASSYTSRLAEPPSTQYF. In DNA form, the CDR3 reads TGTGCCAGCAGTTACACCTCAAGACTAGCGGAACCCCCCAGTACGCAGTATTTT.

V and J are TRBV4-1 and TRBJ2-7; D possibly corresponds to TRBD1 (6 bases). Germline lookup yields CDR1 MGHRA and CDR2 YSYEKL. V gave up 0 bases and J gave up 1 base, with 13 bases separating them. This CDR3 is 16 amino acids long. CDR3 sequence (DNA): TGCGCCAGCAGCCAAGAAACAGGGTGGAGTTCCTACGAGCAGTACTTC. Protein product: CASSQETGWSSYEQYF.

V and J are TRBV5-1 and TRBJ2-2, with TRBD1 matching 7 bases. The CDR3 sequence is 16 residues long. Germline-derived CDR1 and CDR2 are SGHRS and YFSETQ. Trimming at V came to 2 bases and at J to 4 bases, leaving 8 bases not matched to a gene. CDR3 residues: CASSLGTGAITGELFF. CDR3 in DNA: TGCGCCAGCAGCTTAGGCACAGGGGCGATCACCGGGGAGCTGTTTTTT.

The gene calls are TRBV6-6 and TRBJ1-4; TRBD1 matches at 7 bases. Trimming cost V 5 bases and J 8 bases; bases outside gene matches: 11. Germline CDR1 is MNHNY and CDR2 is SVGAGI (reference sequence). CDR3 length equals 15 residues. Here the CDR3 reads CASSRNRGVGEKLFF. CDR3 nucleotides: TGTGCCAGCAGTAGAAACAGGGGTGTGGGGGAAAAACTGTTTTTT.

In this sample, this clone turned up once. This chain links TRBV19 with TRBJ2-2, with TRBD1 as a possible D gene (6 bases). V lost 6 bases and J lost 7, with 18 bases in between. The CDR3 sequence is 15 residues long. Germline V gene lookup returns CDR1 LNHDA and CDR2 SQIVND (reference sequence). Here the CDR3 reads CASRQDPGVVGELFF. The CDR3 region has the DNA TGTGCCAGTAGACAGGACCCAGGGGTCGTCGGGGAGCTGTTTTTT.

This chain connects TRBV24-1 to TRBJ2-5, with 8 bases identical to TRBD2. With 2 bases clipped from V and 3 bases from J, the junction kept 7 bases outside the gene matches. The CDR3 totals 16 residues. Per the germline V gene, CDR1 is KGHDR and CDR2 is SFDVKD. In nucleotides, the CDR3 is TGTGCCACCAGTGATTCGGGGCTAGCGGGTGAAGAGACCCAGTACTTC. Its translation: CATSDSGLAGEETQYF.

This chain uses TRBV21-1 with TRBJ2-1; the table's D call TRBD2 went unverified against the DNA. TRBV21-1 is deemed a pseudogene. The CDR3 spans 16 residues. Here the CDR3 reads CASTGGGPLDGNEQFF. The CDR3 DNA follows: TGTGCCAGCACGGGGGGGGGACCCCTCGATGGGAATGAGCAGTTCTTC.

This clone was picked up a small number of times. The chain couples TRBV10-3 to TRBJ1-4; maybe TRBD1 (5 bases). V gave up 6 bases and J gave up 6 bases, with 14 bases separating them. Per germline, CDR1 ENHRY and CDR2 SYGVKD. The length of the CDR3 is 14 residues. Here the CDR3 reads CAISSTGGYEKLFF. In nucleotides, the CDR3 is TGTGCCATCAGCAGTACGGGGGGATATGAAAAACTGTTTTTT.

The genes are TRBV9 and TRBJ2-5; 10 nucleotides match TRBD1. The ends lost 2 bases at V and 4 bases at J; junction bases unmatched: 14. CDR3 length equals 18 residues. Germline values: CDR1 SGDLS, CDR2 YYNGEE. Here the CDR3 DNA reads TGTGCCAGCAGCGTCTCGGAGCGTGGGACAGGGGTAGGAGAGACCCAGTACTTC. This encodes CASSVSERGTGVGETQYF. Drawing the rest from reference TRBV9 and TRBJ2-5, the complete variable domain is DSGVTQTPKHLITATGQRVTLRCSPRSGDLSVYWYQQSLDQGLQFLIQYYNGEERAKGNILERFSAQQFPDLHSELNLSSLELGDSALYFCASSVSERGTGVGETQYFGPGTRLLVL.

The chain has TRBV4-3 and TRBJ1-1, with D possibly being TRBD1 (5 bases). Germline-derived CDR1 and CDR2 are LGHNA and YSLEER. The length of the CDR3 is 15 residues. V shed 0 bases and J shed 3 bases, with 11 bases lying between them. CDR3 sequence (DNA): TGCGCCAGCAGCCAAGATCAGGGCATTGACACTGAAGCTTTCTTT. It translates to CASSQDQGIDTEAFF.

This chain connects TRBV20-1 to TRBJ2-1, with 7 bases lining up with TRBD1. Germline assignment: CDR1 DFQATT and CDR2 SNEGSKA (reference sequence). J lost 1 base, V lost 3 bases, and 18 bases had no gene match. The CDR3 has 19 residues. In DNA, the CDR3 is TGCAGTGCTAGTCCGTGGGACAGTCACCGGCAAAAATCCTACAATGAGCAGTTCTTC. Protein product: CSASPWDSHRQKSYNEQFF.

This chain joins TRBV5-8 and TRBJ2-1, with 9 bases fitting TRBD2. Germline loops: CDR1 SGHTS, CDR2 YDEGEE. The trim removed 0 bases at V and 5 bases at J, leaving 3 bases unmatched. This CDR3 has 15 residues. The CDR3 DNA sequence: TGTGCCAGCAGCTTGGGACTAGCGGTGAACAATGAGCAGTTCTTC. Encoded protein: CASSLGLAVNNEQFF. Combining the CDR3 with reference TRBV5-8 and TRBJ2-1 gives the whole variable domain EAGVTQSPTHLIKTRGQQATLRCSPISGHTSVYWYQQALGLGLQFLLWYDEGEERNRGNFPPRFSGRQFPNYSSELNVNALELEDSALYLCASSLGLAVNNEQFFGPGTRLTVL.

The rearrangement links TRBV4-3 to TRBJ1-2; D unresolved. The germline V gene has CDR1 LGHNA and CDR2 YSLEER. This CDR3 contains 14 residues. V was clipped by 0 bases and J by 4 bases, with 9 bases between them. CDR3 nucleotide sequence: TGCGCCAGCAGCCAAGAACGCCAGGCCTATGGCTACACCTTC. This sequence encodes CASSQERQAYGYTF.